These 10 T cell receptor beta chains originate from one sample sequenced in a study of blood T cell repertoires in COVID-19. Assay: immunoSEQ multiplex PCR; the TCRdb copy retains only in-frame clones and omits some. In the table there are about 230,000 clones, around four fifths of which are singletons. Sequenced sample: peripheral blood. These TCRs come from a woman aged 65 to 85 with active or convalescent COVID-19.

The J gene is TRBJ1-5, the V gene TRBV19; 9 bases match TRBD1. The ends lost 3 bases at V and 6 bases at J; junction bases unmatched: 6. The CDR3 is made up of 15 amino acids. CDR1 is LNHDA, CDR2 SQIVND, per germline (reference sequence). DNA of the CDR3: TGTGCCAGTAGTATGACAGGGGGGGGAGGTCAGCCCCAGCATTTT. This codes for CASSMTGGGGQPQHF.

V usage is TRBV11-3 and J usage is TRBJ1-1; no clear D gene. Trimming removed 2 bases from V and 0 bases from J, with 4 bases in between. CDR1 SGHNT and CDR2 YENEEA come from the germline V gene. The CDR3 runs to 13 residues. CDR3 sequence (DNA): TGTGCCAGCAGCTTATCCATGAACACTGAAGCTTTCTTT. Residues: CASSLSMNTEAFF.

The V gene is TRBV7-9, the J gene TRBJ2-1; D gene uncertain. CDR3 length: 15 residues. V shed 3 bases and J shed 2 bases, with 11 bases lying between them. The germline V gene encodes CDR1 SEHNR and CDR2 FQNEAQ (reference sequence). The CDR3 DNA follows: TGTGCCAGCAGCTTGCGGCCCTTGGCCTACAATGAGCAGTTCTTC. The encoded protein is CASSLRPLAYNEQFF.

This chain connects TRBV30 to TRBJ2-7; D possibly corresponds to TRBD1 (5 bases). The CDR3 is made up of 11 amino acids. Trimming removed 4 bases from V and 4 bases from J, with 8 bases in between. Germline V lookup: CDR1 GTSNPN, CDR2 SVGIG (reference sequence). CDR3 in amino acids: CAWTQGYEQYF. Written as DNA, the CDR3 is TGTGCCTGGACTCAGGGTTACGAGCAGTACTTC. The full variable domain, in which reference TRBV30 and TRBJ2-7 provide the parts outside the CDR3, is SQTIHQWPATLVQPVGSPLSLECTVEGTSNPNLYWYRQAAGRGLQLLFYSVGIGQISSEVPQNLSASRPQDRQFILSSKKLLLSDSGFYLCAWTQGYEQYFGPGTRLTVT.

The chain carries TRBV7-9 and TRBJ2-3; 7 nucleotides agree with TRBD1. The germline CDR1 and CDR2 sequences are SEHNR and FQNEAQ (reference sequence). CDR3 length equals 15 residues. The ends lost 4 bases at V and 1 base at J; junction bases unmatched: 5. The CDR3 region has the DNA TGTGCCAGCAGCTCCTACGGACAGGGCACAGATACGCAGTATTTT. Residues: CASSSYGQGTDTQYF.

The V and J genes are TRBV7-8 and TRBJ2-7; D remains unclear. The CDR3 sequence is 11 residues long. Germline V gives CDR1 SGHVS, CDR2 FQNEAQ. Trimming took off 3 bases at V and 4 bases at J, with 4 bases between the two ends. The CDR3 coding sequence is TGTGCCAGCAGCTTTCAATACGAGCAGTACTTC. This translates into CASSFQYEQYF.

The gene calls are TRBV7-2 and TRBJ1-2; possibly TRBD1 for D (6 bases). V gave up 5 bases and J gave up 8 bases, with 15 bases separating them. The CDR3 runs 13 residues. Germline CDR1 SGHTA, CDR2 FQGNSA. CDR3 residues: CASSQDRLGGYTF. The CDR3 nucleotides are TGTGCCAGCAGCCAAGACAGGCTGGGAGGCTACACCTTC.

V and J are TRBV9 and TRBJ1-2; 8 bases are shared with TRBD1. Trimming cost V 2 bases and J 5 bases; bases outside gene matches: 8. The CDR3 has 15 amino acids. The V gene's germline CDR1 is SGDLS and CDR2 YYNGEE. CDR3 loop: CASSVQSGGGYGYTF. The CDR3 DNA reads TGTGCCAGCAGCGTCCAATCAGGGGGCGGATATGGCTACACCTTC.

The CDR3 DNA reads as TGTGCCAGCAGCCAACGGCGGGGGTTTTCCACAGATACGCAGTATTTT. It encodes CASSQRRGFSTDTQYF. V gene TRBV14 combines with J gene TRBJ2-3, with 7 nucleotides matching TRBD2. V was clipped by 2 bases and J by 2 bases; unmatched bases: 7. Germline V gene data show CDR1 as SGHDN and CDR2 as FVKESK. This CDR3 spans 16 amino acids.

The chain has TRBV9 and TRBJ2-7; D might be TRBD1 (5 bases). This CDR3 has 16 amino acids. Per the germline V gene, CDR1 is SGDLS and CDR2 is YYNGEE. The germline V and J ends were trimmed by 0 bases and 0 bases, with 13 bases remaining between them. The CDR3: CASSVDLGADSYEQYF. The CDR3 DNA is TGTGCCAGCAGCGTAGACCTAGGGGCAGACTCCTACGAGCAGTACTTC. Complete variable domain (other parts from reference TRBV9 and TRBJ2-7): DSGVTQTPKHLITATGQRVTLRCSPRSGDLSVYWYQQSLDQGLQFLIQYYNGEERAKGNILERFSAQQFPDLHSELNLSSLELGDSALYFCASSVDLGADSYEQYFGPGTRLTVT.